This T cell receptor beta chain was captured by sequencing in a study of chemoradiotherapy in HPV16-positive cancers. The study's findings and limits: The functional HPV-specific definition rests on just a couple of HPV16-positive patients. Better recurrence-free survival went with HPV-responsive T-cell expansion in HPV16-positive patients. Non-HPV-specific T cells did not expand in tumors during treatment, whereas candidate HPV-specific clones and E7-related motifs did.

Trimming cost V 1 base and J 6 bases; bases outside gene matches: 8. The CDR3 totals 15 residues. Germline lookup yields CDR1 LNHDA and CDR2 SQIVND (reference sequence). Repertoires were sampled repeatedly during chemoradiotherapy. As for this clone: The target antigen is unknown.

The data were produced by immunoSEQ multiplex PCR, yet TCRdb's version contains in-frame clones alone and is incomplete. The sample records under 70,000 clones, 90% being singletons. The TCR comes from a human donor with HPV-associated anogenital cancer. The chain has TRBV19 and TRBJ1-1, with 7 bases that match TRBD1. Here the sequenced sample was blood, taken from a patient who underwent chemoradiotherapy. The CDR3 is CASSIVGTARAEAFF. The CDR3 region has the DNA TGTGCCAGTAGTATAGTCGGGACAGCGAGGGCTGAAGCTTTCTTT.